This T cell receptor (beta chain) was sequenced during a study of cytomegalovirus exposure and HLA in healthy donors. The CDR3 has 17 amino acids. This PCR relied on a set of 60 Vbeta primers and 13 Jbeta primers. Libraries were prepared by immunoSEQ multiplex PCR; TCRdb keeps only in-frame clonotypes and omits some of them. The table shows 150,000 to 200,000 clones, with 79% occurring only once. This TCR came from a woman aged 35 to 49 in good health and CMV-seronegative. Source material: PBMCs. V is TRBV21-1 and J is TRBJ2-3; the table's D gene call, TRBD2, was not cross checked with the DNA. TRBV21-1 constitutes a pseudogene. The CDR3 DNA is TGTGCCAGCAGCAAACTGATGTTGCCTAGCGGACCAGATACGCAGTATTTT. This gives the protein CASSKLMLPSGPDTQYF.